These 12 T cell receptor beta chains were sequenced from one sample in a study of PD-1 blockade in classical Hodgkin lymphoma. Each of the patients experienced relapse following autologous stem cell transplantation, and their brentuximab vedotin exposure differed. The table came from immunoSEQ multiplex PCR; TCRdb's copy has only in-frame clones and leaves some out. This table holds 100,000 to 120,000 clones, 70% to 90% found once. The material was peripheral blood mononuclear cells (PBMCs), obtained before the second cycle of nivolumab. The source of these receptors is a human donor with classical Hodgkin lymphoma.

In its sample, this clone is large (0.1 to 1%). The genes are TRBV29-1 and TRBJ2-7, with D unresolved. The V gene's germline CDR1 is SQVTM and CDR2 ANQGSEA. CDR3 length: 13 residues. Trimming cost V 3 bases and J 3 bases, with 12 bases left between them. The CDR3 coding sequence is TGCAGCGTTGATGACGGTTCTCTCTACGAGCAGTACTTC. This translates into CSVDDGSLYEQYF.

The chain links TRBV6-6 to TRBJ1-1; D not resolved. Germline V CDR1 and CDR2: MNHNY, SVGAGI (reference sequence). This CDR3 contains 14 residues. V lost 0 bases to trimming and J lost 7 bases, with 12 bases between them. DNA for the CDR3: TGTGCCAGCAGTTACTCGACTACAAGGGTTGAAGCTTTCTTT. Translating it yields CASSYSTTRVEAFF.

The rearrangement uses TRBV7-9 and TRBJ1-4, with D perhaps TRBD1 (6 bases). The CDR3 length is 17 residues. Germline V gene data show CDR1 as SEHNR and CDR2 as FQNEAQ (reference sequence). Deletions cut 1 base from V and 4 bases from J, with 16 bases between. CDR3: CASSLVAGTFFNEKLFF. The CDR3 DNA sequence: TGTGCCAGCAGCTTAGTTGCTGGGACATTTTTTAATGAAAAACTGTTTTTT.

The chain recombines TRBV7-2 with TRBJ1-2; D is ambiguous. Trimming cost V 2 bases and J 6 bases, with 13 bases left between them. Germline CDR1 reads SGHTA; CDR2 reads FQGNSA. This CDR3 comprises 14 residues. CDR3 sequence (DNA): TGTGCCAGCAGCTTAATGGGCAGGTCGGATGGCTACACCTTC. Its translation: CASSLMGRSDGYTF.

This clone was counted a few times. The chain has TRBV7-2 and TRBJ1-2, with D possibly being TRBD1 (5 bases). The CDR3 covers 14 residues. The V gene lost 1 base and the J gene lost 7 bases, with 13 bases spanning the gap. Per germline, CDR1 SGHTA and CDR2 FQGNSA. CDR3 DNA sequence: TGTGCCAGCAGCTTAGACCGGGGGGGAGCTGGCTACACCTTC. It encodes CASSLDRGGAGYTF.

V and J are TRBV15 and TRBJ1-2, with 10 bases fitting TRBD1. The CDR3 is made up of 17 amino acids. The germline gives CDR1 LNHNV, CDR2 YYDKDF (reference sequence). V trimming: 0 bases; J trimming: 8 bases; junction bases outside the gene matches: 12. The CDR3 here is CATSRDLNSDRGKGYTF. CDR3 nucleotides: TGTGCCACCAGCAGAGATCTCAACTCGGACAGGGGGAAGGGCTACACCTTC.

The V gene is TRBV9, the J gene TRBJ2-1; TRBD2 matches at 7 bases. With 0 bases clipped from V and 0 bases from J, the junction kept 3 bases outside the gene matches. Germline CDR1 reads SGDLS; CDR2 reads YYNGEE. The CDR3 extends over 16 amino acids. DNA for the CDR3: TGTGCCAGCAGCGTAGAATCTAGCGGCTCCTACAATGAGCAGTTCTTC. This sequence encodes CASSVESSGSYNEQFF.

The chain carries TRBV6-6 and TRBJ2-1; D not certain. The length of the CDR3 is 13 residues. Germline V CDR1 and CDR2: MNHNY, SVGAGI (reference sequence). V was shortened by 2 bases and J by 9 bases, with 11 bases between the two germline ends. The CDR3 spells CASSYAVGFEQFF. In DNA, the CDR3 is TGTGCCAGCAGTTACGCCGTTGGGTTTGAGCAGTTCTTC.

The chain has TRBV29-1 and TRBJ1-2; D unresolved. Per the germline V gene, CDR1 is SQVTM and CDR2 is ANQGSEA. V lost 7 bases and J 7 bases, leaving 13 bases between the germline ends. The CDR3 is 11 amino acids. This chain's CDR3 is CSASARSGYTF. DNA of the CDR3: TGCAGCGCCAGCGCTAGGTCTGGCTACACCTTC. Filled out from reference TRBV29-1 and TRBJ1-2, the complete variable domain reads SAVISQKPSRDICQRGTSLTIQCQVDSQVTMMFWYRQQPGQSLTLIATANQGSEATYESGFVIDKFPISRPNLTFSTLTVSNMSPEDSSIYLCSASARSGYTFGSGTRLTVV.

This sequence joins TRBV4-1 and TRBJ2-1; D may match TRBD1 or TRBD2 (6 bases each). Germline loops: CDR1 MGHRA, CDR2 YSYEKL. This CDR3 spans 16 amino acids. V gave up 5 bases and J gave up 0 bases, with 14 bases separating them. The CDR3 region has the DNA TGCGCCAGCAGCATATCGAAGGGGGGCTCCTACAATGAGCAGTTCTTC. It is translated as CASSISKGGSYNEQFF.

This chain uses TRBV6-6 with TRBJ2-7; tentatively, D is TRBD1 (6 bases). This CDR3 has 12 amino acids. The V end was cut by 5 bases, the J end by 3 bases, with 8 bases between. The V gene's germline CDR1 is MNHNY and CDR2 SVGAGI (reference sequence). This CDR3 reads CASSTGSYEQYF. The CDR3 DNA follows: TGTGCCAGCAGTACAGGGAGCTACGAGCAGTACTTC.

The chain couples TRBV10-3 to TRBJ2-7; D call uncertain. The germline V gene has CDR1 ENHRY and CDR2 SYGVKD. Trimming left V 3 bases short and J 0 bases short, with 12 bases between. There are 15 residues in the CDR3. The DNA of the CDR3 is TGTGCCATCAGTGACGGGCAAGACGGCTCCTACGAGCAGTACTTC. Protein sequence: CAISDGQDGSYEQYF.